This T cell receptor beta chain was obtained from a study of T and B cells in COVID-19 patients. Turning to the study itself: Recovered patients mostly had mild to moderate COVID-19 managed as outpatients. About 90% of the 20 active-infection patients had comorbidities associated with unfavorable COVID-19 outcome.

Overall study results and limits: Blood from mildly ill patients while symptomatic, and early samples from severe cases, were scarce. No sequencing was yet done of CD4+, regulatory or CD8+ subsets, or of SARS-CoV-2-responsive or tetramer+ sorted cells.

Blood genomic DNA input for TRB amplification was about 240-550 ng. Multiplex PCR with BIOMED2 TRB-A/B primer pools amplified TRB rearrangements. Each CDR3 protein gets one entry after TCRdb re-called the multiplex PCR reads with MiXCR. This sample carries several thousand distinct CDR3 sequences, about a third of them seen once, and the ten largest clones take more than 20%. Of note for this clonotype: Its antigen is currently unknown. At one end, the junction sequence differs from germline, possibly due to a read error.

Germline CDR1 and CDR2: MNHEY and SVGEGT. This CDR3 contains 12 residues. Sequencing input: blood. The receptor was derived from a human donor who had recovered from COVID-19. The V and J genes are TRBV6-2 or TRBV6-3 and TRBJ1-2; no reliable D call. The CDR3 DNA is TGTGCCAGCAGTTCTGCGGCCCCCTCTTTAAACTTC. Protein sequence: CASSSAAPSLNF.